This TCR beta chain was recorded in a study of T cells in localized non-small cell lung cancer. Trimming removed 4 bases from V and 5 bases from J, with 14 bases in between. The CDR3 covers 15 residues. The germline gives CDR1 MNHNS, CDR2 SASEGT. Generated by immunoSEQ multiplex PCR, the TCRdb table keeps only in-frame clones and is missing some. The top ten hold around an eighth of the sample, which has tens of thousands of clones, 84% seen once. Whole-study results and caveats: Within adjacent lung there appeared a median around 60 of the top 100 tumor clones. Sequencing involved a lone tumor region, leaving heterogeneity possible.

Turning to this clone: Antigen unknown.

The chain combines TRBV6-1 with TRBJ2-2; D perhaps matches TRBD2 (5 bases). The clonotype comes from a female donor over 55 with stage I lung adenocarcinoma. The sequences come from peripheral blood, collected before any cancer treatment. Here the CDR3 reads CASSVERRPTGELFF. The CDR3 DNA reads TGTGCCAGCAGTGTTGAGCGGAGACCGACCGGGGAGCTGTTTTTT.